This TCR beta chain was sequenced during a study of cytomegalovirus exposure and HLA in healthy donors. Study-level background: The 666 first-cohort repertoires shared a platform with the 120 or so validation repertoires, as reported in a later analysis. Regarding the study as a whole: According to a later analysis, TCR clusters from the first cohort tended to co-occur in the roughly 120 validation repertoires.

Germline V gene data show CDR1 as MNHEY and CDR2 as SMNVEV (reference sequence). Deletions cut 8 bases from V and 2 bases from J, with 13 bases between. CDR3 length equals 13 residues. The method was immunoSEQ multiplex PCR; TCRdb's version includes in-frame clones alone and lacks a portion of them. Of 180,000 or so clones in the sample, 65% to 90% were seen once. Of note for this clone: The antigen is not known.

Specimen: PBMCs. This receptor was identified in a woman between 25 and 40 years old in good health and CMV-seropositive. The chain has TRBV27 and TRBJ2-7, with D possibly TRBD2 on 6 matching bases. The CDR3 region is CASRRVQAYEQYF. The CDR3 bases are TGTGCCAGCCGGAGGGTACAGGCCTACGAGCAGTACTTC.